This T cell receptor beta chain was recorded in a study of T cells in Graves' hyperthyroidism and ophthalmopathy. RNA transcripts served as the template for amplifying TCR beta CDR3 regions. A set of HTBI primers served as the primers for a first-round RT-PCR of the TCR CDR3. TCRdb processed the multiplex PCR reads anew with MiXCR; each CDR3 protein has one entry. The table includes a few hundred thousand distinct CDR3 sequences, approximately 21% detected once. The CDR3 is made up of 14 amino acids. Germline V gene lookup returns CDR1 SNHLY and CDR2 FYNNEI. Trimming shortened V by 7 bases and J by 1 base, and 11 bases separated the two germline ends.

V and J are TRBV2 and TRBJ1-5; D is ambiguous. The sequencing sample was made of blood. The origin of this receptor is a man aged 25-40 years with Graves' ophthalmopathy. Here the CDR3 reads CASKGVWSNQPQHF. In DNA, the CDR3 is TGTGCCAGCAAAGGCGTTTGGAGCAATCAGCCCCAGCATTTT.